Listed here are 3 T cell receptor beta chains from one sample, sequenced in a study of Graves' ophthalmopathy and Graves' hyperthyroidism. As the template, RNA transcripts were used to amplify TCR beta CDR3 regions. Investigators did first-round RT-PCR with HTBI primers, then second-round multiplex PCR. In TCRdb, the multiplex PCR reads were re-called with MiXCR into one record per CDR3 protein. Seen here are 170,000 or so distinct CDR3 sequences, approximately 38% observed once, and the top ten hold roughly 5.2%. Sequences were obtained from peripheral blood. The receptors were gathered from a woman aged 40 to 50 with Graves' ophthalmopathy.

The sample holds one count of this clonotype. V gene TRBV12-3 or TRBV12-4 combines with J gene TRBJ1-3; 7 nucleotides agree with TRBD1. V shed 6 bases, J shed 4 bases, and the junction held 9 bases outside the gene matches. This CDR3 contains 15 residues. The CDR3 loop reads CASSPTGERGNTIYF. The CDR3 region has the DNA TGTGCCAGCAGCCCTACAGGGGAGCGCGGAAACACCATATATTTT.

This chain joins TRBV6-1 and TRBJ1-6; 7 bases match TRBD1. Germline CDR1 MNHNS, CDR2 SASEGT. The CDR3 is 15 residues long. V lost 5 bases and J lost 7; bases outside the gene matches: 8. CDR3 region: CASSQDRSGNSPLHF. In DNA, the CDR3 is TGTGCCAGCAGTCAGGACAGGTCGGGAAATTCACCCCTCCACTTT.

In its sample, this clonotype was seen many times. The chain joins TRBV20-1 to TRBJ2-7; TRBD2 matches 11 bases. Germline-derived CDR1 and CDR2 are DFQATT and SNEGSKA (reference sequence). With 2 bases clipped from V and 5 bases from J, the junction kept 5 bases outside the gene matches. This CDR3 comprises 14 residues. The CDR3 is CSARTSGRGNEQYF. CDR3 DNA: TGCAGTGCTAGAACTAGCGGGAGAGGGAACGAGCAGTACTTC.